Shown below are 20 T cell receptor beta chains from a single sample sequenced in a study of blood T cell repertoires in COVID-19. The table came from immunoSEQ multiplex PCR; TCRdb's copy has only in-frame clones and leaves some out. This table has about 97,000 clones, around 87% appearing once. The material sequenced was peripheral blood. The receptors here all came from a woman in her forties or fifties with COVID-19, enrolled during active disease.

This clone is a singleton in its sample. The CDR3 here is CASSARTSGAYNEQFF. Here the CDR3 DNA reads TGTGCCAGTAGTGCCCGGACTAGCGGGGCATACAATGAGCAGTTCTTC. The rearrangement uses TRBV19 and TRBJ2-1; 12 positions agree with TRBD2. J was trimmed by 4 bases and V by 5 bases; bases with no gene match: 6. CDR1 is LNHDA and CDR2 is SQIVND in the germline V gene (reference sequence). The CDR3 covers 16 residues.

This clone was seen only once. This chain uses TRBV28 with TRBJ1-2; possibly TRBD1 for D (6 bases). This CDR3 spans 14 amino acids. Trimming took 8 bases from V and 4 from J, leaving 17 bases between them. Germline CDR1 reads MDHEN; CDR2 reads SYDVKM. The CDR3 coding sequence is TGTGCCAGCCGACGGGACAACGGCGCCTATGGCTACACCTTC. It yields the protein CASRRDNGAYGYTF.

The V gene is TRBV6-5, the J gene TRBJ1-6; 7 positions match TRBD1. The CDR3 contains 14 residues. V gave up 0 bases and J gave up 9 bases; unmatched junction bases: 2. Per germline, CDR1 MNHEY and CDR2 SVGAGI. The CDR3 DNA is TGTGCCAGCAGTTACTCGACAGGGCGTTCACCCCTCCACTTT. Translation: CASSYSTGRSPLHF.

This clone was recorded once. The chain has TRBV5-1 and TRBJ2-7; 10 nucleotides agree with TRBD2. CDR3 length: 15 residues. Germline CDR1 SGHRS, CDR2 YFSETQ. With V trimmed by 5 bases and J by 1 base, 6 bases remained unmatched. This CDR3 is CASSSSGGASYEQYF. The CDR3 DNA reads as TGCGCCAGCAGTTCGAGCGGGGGGGCTTCCTACGAGCAGTACTTC.

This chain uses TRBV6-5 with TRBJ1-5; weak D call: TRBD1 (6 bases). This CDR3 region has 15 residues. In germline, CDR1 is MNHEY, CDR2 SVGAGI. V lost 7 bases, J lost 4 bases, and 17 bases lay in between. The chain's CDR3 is CASTPPGAVNQPQHF. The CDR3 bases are TGTGCCAGCACCCCCCCAGGGGCGGTGAATCAGCCCCAGCATTTT.

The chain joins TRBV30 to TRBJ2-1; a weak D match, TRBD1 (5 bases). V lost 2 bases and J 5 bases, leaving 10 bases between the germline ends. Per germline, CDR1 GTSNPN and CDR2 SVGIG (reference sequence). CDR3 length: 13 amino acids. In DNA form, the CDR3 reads TGTGCCTGGAGTCGAGACAGTAACAATGAGCAGTTCTTC. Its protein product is CAWSRDSNNEQFF.

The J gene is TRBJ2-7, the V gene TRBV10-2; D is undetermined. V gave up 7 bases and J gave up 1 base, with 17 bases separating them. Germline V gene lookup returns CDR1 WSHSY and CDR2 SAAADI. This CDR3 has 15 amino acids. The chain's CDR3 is CASTPDQATSYEQYF. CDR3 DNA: TGCGCCAGCACCCCGGATCAGGCGACATCCTACGAGCAGTACTTC.

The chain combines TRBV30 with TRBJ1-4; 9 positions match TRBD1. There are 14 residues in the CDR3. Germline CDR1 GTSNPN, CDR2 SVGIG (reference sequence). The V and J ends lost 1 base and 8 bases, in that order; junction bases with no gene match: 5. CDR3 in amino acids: CAWSAGTGHEKLFF. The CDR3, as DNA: TGTGCCTGGAGTGCCGGGACAGGGCACGAAAAACTGTTTTTT.

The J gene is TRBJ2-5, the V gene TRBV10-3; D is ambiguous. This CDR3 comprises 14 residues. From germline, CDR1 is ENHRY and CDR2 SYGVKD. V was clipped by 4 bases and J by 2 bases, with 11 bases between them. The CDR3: CAISVGPRQETQYF. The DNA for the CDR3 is TGTGCCATCAGTGTGGGCCCGAGACAAGAGACCCAGTACTTC.

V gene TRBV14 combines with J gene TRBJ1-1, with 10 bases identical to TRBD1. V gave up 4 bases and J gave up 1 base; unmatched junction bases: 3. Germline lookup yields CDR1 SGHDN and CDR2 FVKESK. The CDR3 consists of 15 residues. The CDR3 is CASSRDRGRNTEAFF. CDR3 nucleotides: TGTGCCAGCAGCCGGGACAGGGGACGGAACACTGAAGCTTTCTTT.

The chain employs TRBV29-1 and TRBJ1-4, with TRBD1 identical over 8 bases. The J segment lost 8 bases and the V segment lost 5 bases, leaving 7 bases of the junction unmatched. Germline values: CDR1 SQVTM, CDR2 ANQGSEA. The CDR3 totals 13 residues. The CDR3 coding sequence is TGCAGCGTTCGTGGACAGGGAGGAGAAAAACTGTTTTTT. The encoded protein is CSVRGQGGEKLFF.

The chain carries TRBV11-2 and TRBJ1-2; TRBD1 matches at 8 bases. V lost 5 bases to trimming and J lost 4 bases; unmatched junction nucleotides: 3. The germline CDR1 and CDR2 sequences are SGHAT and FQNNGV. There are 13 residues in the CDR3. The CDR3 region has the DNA TGTGCCAGCAGCGAACAGGGGGGCTATGGCTACACCTTC. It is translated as CASSEQGGYGYTF.

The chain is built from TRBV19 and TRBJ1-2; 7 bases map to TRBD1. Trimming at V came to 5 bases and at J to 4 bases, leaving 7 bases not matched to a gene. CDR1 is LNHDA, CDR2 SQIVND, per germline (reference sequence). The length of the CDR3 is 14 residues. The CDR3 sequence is CASSVDRDGYGYTF. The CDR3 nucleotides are TGTGCCAGTAGTGTCGACAGGGACGGCTATGGCTACACCTTC.

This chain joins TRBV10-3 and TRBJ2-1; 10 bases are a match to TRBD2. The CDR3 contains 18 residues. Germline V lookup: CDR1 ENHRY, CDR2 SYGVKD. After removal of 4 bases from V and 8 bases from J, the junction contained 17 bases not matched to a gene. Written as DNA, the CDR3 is TGTGCCATCAGTGCATCGGGCGGGAGCGGGGGGGCCTGGGATGAGCAGTTCTTC. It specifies CAISASGGSGGAWDEQFF.

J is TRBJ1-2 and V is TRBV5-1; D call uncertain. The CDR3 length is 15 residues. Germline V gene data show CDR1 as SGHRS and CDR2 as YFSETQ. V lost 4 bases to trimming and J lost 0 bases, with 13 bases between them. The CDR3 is CASSISPATNYGYTF. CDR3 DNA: TGCGCCAGCAGCATTAGTCCTGCCACTAACTATGGCTACACCTTC.

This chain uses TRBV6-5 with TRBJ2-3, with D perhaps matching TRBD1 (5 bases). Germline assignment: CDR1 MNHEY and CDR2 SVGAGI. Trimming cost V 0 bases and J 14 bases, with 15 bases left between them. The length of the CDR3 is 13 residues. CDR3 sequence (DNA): TGTGCCAGCAGTTACTCGTTTATGGGGCAGGGGTATTTT. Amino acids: CASSYSFMGQGYF.

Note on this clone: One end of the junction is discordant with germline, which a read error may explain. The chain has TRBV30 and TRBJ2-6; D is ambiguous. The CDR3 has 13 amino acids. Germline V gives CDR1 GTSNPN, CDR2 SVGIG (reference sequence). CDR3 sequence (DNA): TGTGCCTCGAGTGCGGCTGGGGCCAACGTCCTGACTTTC. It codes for CASSAAGANVLTF.

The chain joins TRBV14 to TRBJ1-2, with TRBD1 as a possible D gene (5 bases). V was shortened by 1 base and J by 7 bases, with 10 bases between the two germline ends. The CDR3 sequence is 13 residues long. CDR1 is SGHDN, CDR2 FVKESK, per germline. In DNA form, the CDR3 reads TGTGCCAGCAGCCAAGGCAGGGAGGTTGGCTACACCTTC. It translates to CASSQGREVGYTF.

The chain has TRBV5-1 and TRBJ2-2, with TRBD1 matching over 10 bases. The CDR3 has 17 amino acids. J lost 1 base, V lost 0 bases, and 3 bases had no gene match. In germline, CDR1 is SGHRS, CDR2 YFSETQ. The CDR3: CASSLAGTGVNTGELFF. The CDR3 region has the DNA TGCGCCAGCAGCTTGGCCGGGACAGGGGTGAACACCGGGGAGCTGTTTTTT.

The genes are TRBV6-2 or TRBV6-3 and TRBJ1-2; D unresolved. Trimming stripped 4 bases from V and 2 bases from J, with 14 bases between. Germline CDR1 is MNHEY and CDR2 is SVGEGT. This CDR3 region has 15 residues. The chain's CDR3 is CASSSSPTVNYGYTF. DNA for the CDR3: TGTGCCAGCAGTTCTTCCCCTACAGTGAACTATGGCTACACCTTC.